Below are 22 T cell receptor beta chains sequenced from a single sample in a study of vaccination effects on CD4 cells after COVID-19. Data came from immunoSEQ multiplex PCR; TCRdb stores just in-frame clones and leaves some out. The sample shows about 25,000 clones, over 70% of them seen only once. These TCRs are of unknown antigen specificity. Sequencing was preceded by expansion of antigen-specific CD4+ T cells with viral peptide pools in the ViraFEST assay. Culturing for more than eight days preceded CD4+ T cell isolation. Prior SARS-CoV-2 infection was absent in the vaccine recipients, as shown by negative nucleocapsid antibodies. Sample: CD4+ T cells from PBMCs cultured with HCoV-NL63 spike peptides, taken before COVID-19 vaccination. Source of these receptors: a human donor who received a COVID-19 vaccine.

The gene calls are TRBV15 and TRBJ2-1, with 7 bases lining up with TRBD2. The CDR3 is 17 amino acids. The V gene's germline CDR1 is LNHNV and CDR2 YYDKDF (reference sequence). Trimming took 2 bases from V and 3 from J; bases not matched to a gene: 10. DNA for the CDR3: TGTGCCACCAGCAGAACGGGGACTACCCTAAACTACAATGAGCAGTTCTTC. Its translation is CATSRTGTTLNYNEQFF.

The CDR3 DNA is TGTGCCAGCAGCTTAAGGGGAAGCACAGATACGCAGTATTTT. It translates to CASSLRGSTDTQYF. The chain recombines TRBV7-9 with TRBJ2-3; D possibly corresponds to TRBD1 (5 bases). The CDR3 is 14 amino acids. Trimming took 2 bases from V and 0 from J, leaving 6 bases between them. The germline V gene has CDR1 SEHNR and CDR2 FQNEAQ (reference sequence).

The chain is built from TRBV6-1 and TRBJ2-5; TRBD2 aligns across 9 bases. This CDR3 is built from 16 residues. V was clipped by 4 bases and J by 5 bases; unmatched bases: 11. CDR1 is MNHNS and CDR2 is SASEGT in the germline V gene. Here the CDR3 DNA reads TGTGCCAGCAGTGCATCGGCGGGGGGGAGTCGCGAGACCCAGTACTTC. As protein: CASSASAGGSRETQYF.

The rearrangement joins TRBV2 to TRBJ2-5; no reliable D call. The CDR3 is made up of 12 amino acids. Trimming took 5 bases from V and 5 from J, leaving 9 bases between them. CDR1 SNHLY and CDR2 FYNNEI come from the germline V gene. CDR3 sequence (DNA): TGTGCCAGCAGTCGATTAGGGGAGACCCAGTACTTC. Translating it yields CASSRLGETQYF.

V and J are TRBV5-1 and TRBJ1-1; tentative D call: TRBD1 (5 bases). The CDR3 is made up of 12 amino acids. V lost 4 bases to trimming and J lost 5 bases, with 9 bases between them. Germline V CDR1 and CDR2: SGHRS, YFSETQ. In DNA form, the CDR3 reads TGCGCCAGCAGCCGGGACTTTACTGAAGCTTTCTTT. This sequence encodes CASSRDFTEAFF.

This clone has only a few counts. This chain joins TRBV12-3 or TRBV12-4 and TRBJ1-3, with D unresolved. The V end lost 6 bases, the J end lost 4 bases, and 7 bases lay between the germline ends. The CDR3 spans 12 residues. This chain's CDR3 is CASSLIGNTIYF. DNA for the CDR3: TGTGCCAGCAGCCTGATCGGAAACACCATATATTTT.

There are a few counts of this clone. This chain uses TRBV9 with TRBJ2-5; the D gene could be TRBD1 or TRBD2 (6 bases each). Per the germline V gene, CDR1 is SGDLS and CDR2 is YYNGEE. V lost 5 bases and J 1 base, leaving 15 bases between the germline ends. The CDR3 contains 15 residues. Written as DNA, the CDR3 is TGTGCCAGCAGGGAGGGGGTAGGGGGCCAAGAGACCCAGTACTTC. Protein sequence: CASREGVGGQETQYF.

This chain's CDR3 is CASSNVDSGNTIYF. The DNA of the CDR3 is TGTGCCAGCAGTAATGTAGACTCTGGAAACACCATATATTTT. The chain is built from TRBV2 and TRBJ1-3; no reliable D call. Trimming cost V 5 bases and J 0 bases, with 8 bases left between them. CDR3 length: 14 amino acids. Germline V gene data show CDR1 as SNHLY and CDR2 as FYNNEI.

The genes are TRBV6-1 and TRBJ2-5; D is unclear. Germline lookup yields CDR1 MNHNS and CDR2 SASEGT. The CDR3 is 15 amino acids. V was trimmed by 0 bases and J by 5 bases, leaving 13 bases between them. This CDR3 is CASSEARMGRETQYF. Here the CDR3 DNA reads TGTGCCAGCAGTGAAGCGCGGATGGGAAGGGAGACCCAGTACTTC.

The chain recombines TRBV30 with TRBJ1-5, with a weak D call TRBD1 (5 bases). Trimming took 6 bases from V and 7 from J, leaving 19 bases between them. The V gene's germline CDR1 is GTSNPN and CDR2 SVGIG (reference sequence). This CDR3 has 14 residues. CDR3 nucleotide sequence: TGTGCCTGCTCACCTGTCGGGGGAGGCCAGCCCCAGCATTTT. Translated: CACSPVGGGQPQHF.

This chain connects TRBV11-2 to TRBJ2-1; perhaps TRBD2 as D (5 bases). Germline CDR1 and CDR2: SGHAT and FQNNGV. Trimming cost V 6 bases and J 8 bases, with 20 bases left between them. The CDR3 loop spans 15 amino acids. CDR3 bases: TGTGCCAGCAGGGCACTTGGGGAGACTTGGGATGAGCAGTTCTTC. Residues: CASRALGETWDEQFF.

The rearrangement links TRBV7-8 to TRBJ2-1, with 9 bases matching TRBD2. The J segment lost 0 bases and the V segment lost 3 bases, leaving 3 bases of the junction unmatched. This CDR3 comprises 16 residues. Germline V gene lookup returns CDR1 SGHVS and CDR2 FQNEAQ. CDR3 coding DNA: TGTGCCAGCAGCTTTCGGACTAGCGCCTCCTACAATGAGCAGTTCTTC. Translated: CASSFRTSASYNEQFF.

In this sample, this clone turned up once. V is TRBV28 and J is TRBJ1-5; D gene unclear. The V gene lost 4 bases and the J gene lost 8 bases, with 6 bases spanning the gap. Germline CDR1 is MDHEN and CDR2 is SYDVKM. CDR3 length: 11 amino acids. CDR3 sequence (DNA): TGTGCCAGCAGTTCGGGGAAGCCCCAGCATTTT. This sequence encodes CASSSGKPQHF. The variable domain in full, completed from reference TRBV28 and TRBJ1-5, reads DVKVTQSSRYLVKRTGEKVFLECVQDMDHENMFWYRQDPGLGLRLIYFSYDVKMKEKGDIPEGYSVSREKKERFSLILESASTNQTSMYLCASSSGKPQHFGDGTRLSIL.

The V and J genes are TRBV12-3 or TRBV12-4 and TRBJ1-1; D unresolved. V lost 1 base to trimming and J lost 4 bases, with 7 bases between them. The CDR3 spans 13 residues. As DNA, the CDR3 is TGTGCCAGCAGTTTAGGGGGAGTCACTGAAGCTTTCTTT. This encodes CASSLGGVTEAFF.

The V call is TRBV21-1, the J call TRBJ1-6; TRBD1, the table's D call, was not compared with the DNA. TRBV21-1 is termed a pseudogene. The CDR3 loop spans 23 amino acids. DNA for the CDR3: TGTGCCAGCAGCAAAGCGCGCGATGGGAAGACAGGGCGAGAGGGGTCCTATAATTCACCCCTCCACTTT. Its protein is CASSKARDGKTGREGSYNSPLHF.

In this sample, this clone turned up once. The chain is built from TRBV3-1 (or the pseudogene TRBV3-2) and TRBJ2-2; D gene unclear. The CDR3 sequence is 19 residues long. V was trimmed by 0 bases and J by 2 bases, leaving 19 bases between them. Germline lookup yields CDR1 LGHDT and CDR2 YNNKEL (reference sequence). CDR3 in amino acids: CASSQESLGHVSNTGELFF. CDR3 in DNA: TGTGCCAGCAGCCAAGAATCTCTTGGGCACGTCAGCAACACCGGGGAGCTGTTTTTT.

A single count supports this clone. The chain is built from TRBV7-8 and TRBJ2-7; D is perhaps TRBD1 or TRBD2 (6 bases each). The CDR3 sequence is 13 residues long. Germline V gives CDR1 SGHVS, CDR2 FQNEAQ. Trimming cost V 3 bases and J 5 bases, with 11 bases left between them. The CDR3 DNA reads TGTGCCAGCAGCTTTGGGGGGCAGGACGAGCAGTACTTC. It codes for CASSFGGQDEQYF.

This clone was counted between two and nine times. The V and J genes are TRBV7-7 and TRBJ2-5, with no clear D. The CDR3 contains 16 residues. Trimming pared 5 bases from V and 3 bases from J, leaving 19 bases between. In germline, CDR1 is SSHAT, CDR2 FNYEAQ (reference sequence). For the CDR3, the DNA is TGTGCCAGCAGCGTAGGTCGTGTTGTTGGAAAAGAGACCCAGTACTTC. This sequence encodes CASSVGRVVGKETQYF.

This clone came up once. J is TRBJ1-2 and V is TRBV2; D gene uncertain. The CDR3 is 13 residues long. V lost 3 bases to trimming and J lost 5 bases, with 10 bases between them. Germline V gives CDR1 SNHLY, CDR2 FYNNEI. The CDR3 nucleotides read TGTGCCAGCAGTGAGTCCCTCGGGTATGGCTACACCTTC. This sequence encodes CASSESLGYGYTF.

This clone appeared a single time. This chain links TRBV15 with TRBJ2-1; a possible D gene is TRBD2 (5 bases). Germline values: CDR1 LNHNV, CDR2 YYDKDF (reference sequence). The CDR3 covers 14 residues. Trimming pared 5 bases from V and 7 bases from J, leaving 15 bases between. The CDR3 DNA reads TGTGCCACCAGCTTTCGGACTGGATGGAATGAGCAGTTCTTC. It yields the protein CATSFRTGWNEQFF.

The rearrangement links TRBV6-5 to TRBJ2-5, with unresolved D. V shed 6 bases and J shed 3 bases, with 11 bases lying between them. This CDR3 comprises 13 residues. Germline V lookup: CDR1 MNHEY, CDR2 SVGAGI. The CDR3 loop reads CASRESSKETQYF. The CDR3 DNA sequence: TGTGCCAGCAGAGAGAGCAGTAAAGAGACCCAGTACTTC.

The table lists this clone with a count of one. The genes are TRBV29-1 and TRBJ1-1, with 8 bases matching TRBD1. Trimming cost V 4 bases and J 7 bases; bases outside gene matches: 2. This CDR3 spans 11 amino acids. Germline lookup yields CDR1 SQVTM and CDR2 ANQGSEA. For the CDR3, the DNA is TGCAGCGTTGGCGGGACAGGTGAAGCTTTCTTT. Translation gives CSVGGTGEAFF.